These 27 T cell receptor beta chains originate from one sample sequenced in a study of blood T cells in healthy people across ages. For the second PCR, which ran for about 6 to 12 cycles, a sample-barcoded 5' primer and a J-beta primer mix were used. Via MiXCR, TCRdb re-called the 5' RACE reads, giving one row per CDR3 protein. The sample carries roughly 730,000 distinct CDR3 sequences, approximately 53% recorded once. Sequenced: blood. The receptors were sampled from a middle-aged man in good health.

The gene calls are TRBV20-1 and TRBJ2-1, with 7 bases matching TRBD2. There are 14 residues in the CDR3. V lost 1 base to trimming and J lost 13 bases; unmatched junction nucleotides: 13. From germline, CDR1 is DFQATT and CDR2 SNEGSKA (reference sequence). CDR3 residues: CSARGGGSAETQFF. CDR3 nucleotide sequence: TGCAGTGCTAGAGGGGGCGGGAGTGCAGAGACCCAGTTCTTC.

The CDR3 DNA reads TGTGCCAGCAGCTCCCGTAAGGGGAACTACAATGAGCAGTTCTTC. Translation gives CASSSRKGNYNEQFF. The chain uses TRBV7-2 and TRBJ2-1; possibly TRBD1 for D (5 bases). V gave up 4 bases and J gave up 3 bases, with 13 bases separating them. CDR1 SGHTA and CDR2 FQGNSA come from the germline V gene. The CDR3 extends over 15 amino acids.

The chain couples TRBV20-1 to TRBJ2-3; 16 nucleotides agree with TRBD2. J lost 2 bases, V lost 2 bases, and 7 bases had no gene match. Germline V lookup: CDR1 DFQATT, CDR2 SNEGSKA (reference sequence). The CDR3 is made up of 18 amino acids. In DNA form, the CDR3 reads TGCAGTGCTAGATCGGGACTAGCGGGGGGGCGGAACACAGATACGCAGTATTTT. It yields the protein CSARSGLAGGRNTDTQYF.

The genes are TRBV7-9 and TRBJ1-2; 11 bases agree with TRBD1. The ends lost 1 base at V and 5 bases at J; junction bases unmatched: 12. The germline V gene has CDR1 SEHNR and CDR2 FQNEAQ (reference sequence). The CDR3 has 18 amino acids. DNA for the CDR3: TGTGCCAGCAGCTTAGGGACAGGGGGCGCAAAGGAAGGGTATGGCTACACCTTC. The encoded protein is CASSLGTGGAKEGYGYTF.

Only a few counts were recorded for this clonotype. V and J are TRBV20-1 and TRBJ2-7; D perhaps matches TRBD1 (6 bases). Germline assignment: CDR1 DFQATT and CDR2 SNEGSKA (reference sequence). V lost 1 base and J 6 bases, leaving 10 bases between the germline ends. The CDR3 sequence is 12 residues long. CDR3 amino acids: CSARAVGAEQYF. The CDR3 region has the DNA TGCAGTGCTAGAGCGGTGGGGGCCGAGCAGTACTTC.

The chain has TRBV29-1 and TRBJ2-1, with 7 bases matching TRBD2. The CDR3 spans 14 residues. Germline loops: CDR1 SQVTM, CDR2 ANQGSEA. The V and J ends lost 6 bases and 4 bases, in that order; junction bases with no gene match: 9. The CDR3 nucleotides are TGCAGCGTCCTACAAGCGGGGTTGTACAATGAGCAGTTCTTC. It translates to CSVLQAGLYNEQFF.

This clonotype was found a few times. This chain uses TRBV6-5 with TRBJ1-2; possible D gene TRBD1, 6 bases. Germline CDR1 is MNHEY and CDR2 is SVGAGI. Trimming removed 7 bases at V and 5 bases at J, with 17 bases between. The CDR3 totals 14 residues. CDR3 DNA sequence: TGTGCCAGCAACCCTGGGGGGGCACTTTATGGCTACACCTTC. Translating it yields CASNPGGALYGYTF.

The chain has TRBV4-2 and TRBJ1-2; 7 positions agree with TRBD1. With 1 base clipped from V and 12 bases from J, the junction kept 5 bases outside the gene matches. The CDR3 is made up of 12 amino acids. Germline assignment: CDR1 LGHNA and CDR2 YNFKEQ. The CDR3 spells CASSQVQGQHTF. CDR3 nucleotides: TGTGCCAGCAGCCAAGTCCAGGGACAGCACACCTTC.

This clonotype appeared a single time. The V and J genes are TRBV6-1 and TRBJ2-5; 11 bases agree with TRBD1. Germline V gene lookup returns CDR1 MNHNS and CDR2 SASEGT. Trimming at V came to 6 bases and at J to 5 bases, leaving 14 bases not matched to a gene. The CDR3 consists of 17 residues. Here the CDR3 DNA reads TGTGCCAGCAGCCCCGGACAGGGGGCGCCTCGAGAGGAGACCCAGTACTTC. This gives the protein CASSPGQGAPREETQYF.

CDR3 loop: CSARDVLLGTNTEAFF. In DNA, the CDR3 is TGCAGTGCTAGAGACGTGTTACTCGGGACCAACACTGAAGCTTTCTTT. The rearrangement uses TRBV20-1 and TRBJ1-1; TRBD1 is a possible D gene (5 bases). Germline V gene sequence: CDR1 DFQATT, CDR2 SNEGSKA (reference sequence). The germline V and J ends were trimmed by 0 bases and 2 bases, with 16 bases remaining between them. The CDR3 is made up of 16 amino acids.

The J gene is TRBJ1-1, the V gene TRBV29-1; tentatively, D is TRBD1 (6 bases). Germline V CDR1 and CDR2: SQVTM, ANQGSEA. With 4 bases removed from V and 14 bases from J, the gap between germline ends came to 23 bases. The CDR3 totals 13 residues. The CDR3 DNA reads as TGCAGCGTTGCGATAGGGGGAGGTTCTGAAGTCTTCTTT. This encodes CSVAIGGGSEVFF. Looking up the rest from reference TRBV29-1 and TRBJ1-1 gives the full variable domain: SAVISQKPSRDICQRGTSLTIQCQVDSQVTMMFWYRQQPGQSLTLIATANQGSEATYESGFVIDKFPISRPNLTFSTLTVSNMSPEDSSIYLCSVAIGGGSEVFFGQGTRLTVV.

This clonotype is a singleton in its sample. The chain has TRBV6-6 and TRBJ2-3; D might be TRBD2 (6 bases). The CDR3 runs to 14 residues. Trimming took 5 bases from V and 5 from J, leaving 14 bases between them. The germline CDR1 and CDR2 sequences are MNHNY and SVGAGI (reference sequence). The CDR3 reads CASSDRAGGDTQYF. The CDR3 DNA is TGTGCCAGCAGTGACCGAGCGGGCGGAGATACGCAGTATTTT.

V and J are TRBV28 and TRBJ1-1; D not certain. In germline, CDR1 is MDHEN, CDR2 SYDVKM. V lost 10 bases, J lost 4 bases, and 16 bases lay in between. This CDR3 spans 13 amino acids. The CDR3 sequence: CATAPGPGTEAFF. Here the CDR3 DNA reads TGTGCCACCGCCCCCGGGCCGGGCACTGAAGCTTTCTTT. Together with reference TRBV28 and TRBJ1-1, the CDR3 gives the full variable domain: DVKVTQSSRYLVKRTGEKVFLECVQDMDHENMFWYRQDPGLGLRLIYFSYDVKMKEKGDIPEGYSVSREKKERFSLILESASTNQTSMYLCATAPGPGTEAFFGQGTRLTVV.

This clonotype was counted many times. The CDR3 bases are TGTGCCAGCAGCTTGGACATCCAAGAGACCCAGTACTTC. This gives the protein CASSLDIQETQYF. The chain carries TRBV7-6 and TRBJ2-5, with a weak D call TRBD1 (5 bases). This CDR3 has 13 amino acids. The V end was cut by 3 bases, the J end by 1 base, with 6 bases between. The germline V gene encodes CDR1 SGHVS and CDR2 FNYEAQ.

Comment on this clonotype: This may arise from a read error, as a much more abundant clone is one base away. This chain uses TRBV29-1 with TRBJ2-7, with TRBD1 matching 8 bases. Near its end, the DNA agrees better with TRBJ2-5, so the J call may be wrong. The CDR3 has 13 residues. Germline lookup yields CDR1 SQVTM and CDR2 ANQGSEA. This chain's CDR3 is CSVLCRGPETQYF. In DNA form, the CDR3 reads TGCAGCGTGCTTTGCAGGGGGCCAGAGACCCAGTACTTC.

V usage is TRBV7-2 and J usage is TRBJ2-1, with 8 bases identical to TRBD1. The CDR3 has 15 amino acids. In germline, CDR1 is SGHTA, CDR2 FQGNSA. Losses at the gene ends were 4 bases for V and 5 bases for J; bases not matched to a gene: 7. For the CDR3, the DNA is TGTGCCAGCAGCTATCGACAGGGGAGGAACAATGAGCAGTTCTTC. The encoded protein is CASSYRQGRNNEQFF. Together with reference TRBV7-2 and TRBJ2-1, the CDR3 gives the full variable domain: GAGVSQSPSNKVTEKGKDVELRCDPISGHTALYWYRQSLGQGLEFLIYFQGNSAPDKSGLPSDRFSAERTGGSVSTLTIQRTQQEDSAVYLCASSYRQGRNNEQFFGPGTRLTVL.

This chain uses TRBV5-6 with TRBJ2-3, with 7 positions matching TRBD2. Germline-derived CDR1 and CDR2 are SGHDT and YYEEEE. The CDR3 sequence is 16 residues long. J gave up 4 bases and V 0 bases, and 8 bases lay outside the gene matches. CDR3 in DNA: TGTGCCAGCAGCTTGGGCGGGAGTTGGGATTCAGATACGCAGTATTTT. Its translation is CASSLGGSWDSDTQYF.

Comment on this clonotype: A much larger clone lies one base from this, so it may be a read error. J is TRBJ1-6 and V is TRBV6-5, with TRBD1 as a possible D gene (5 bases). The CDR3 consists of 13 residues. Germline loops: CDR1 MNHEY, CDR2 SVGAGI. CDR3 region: CASSYGANSLLHF. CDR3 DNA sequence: TGTGCCAGCTCGTATGGGGCAAATTCACTCCTCCACTTT.

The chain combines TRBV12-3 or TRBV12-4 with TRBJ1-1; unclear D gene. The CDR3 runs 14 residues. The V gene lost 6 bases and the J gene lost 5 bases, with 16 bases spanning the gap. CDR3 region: CASSPMWVGTEAFF. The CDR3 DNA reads TGTGCCAGCAGCCCAATGTGGGTCGGAACTGAAGCTTTCTTT.

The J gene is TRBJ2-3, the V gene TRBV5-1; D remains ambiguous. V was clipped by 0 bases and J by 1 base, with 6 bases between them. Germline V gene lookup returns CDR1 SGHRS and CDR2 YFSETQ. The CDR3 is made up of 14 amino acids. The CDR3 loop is CASSLGFRTDTQYF. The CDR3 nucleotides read TGCGCCAGCAGCTTGGGTTTCCGCACAGATACGCAGTATTTT. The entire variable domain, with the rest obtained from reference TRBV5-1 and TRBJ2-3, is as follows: KAGVTQTPRYLIKTRGQQVTLSCSPISGHRSVSWYQQTPGQGLQFLFEYFSETQRNKGNFPGRFSGRQFSNSRSEMNVSTLELGDSALYLCASSLGFRTDTQYFGPGTRLTVL.

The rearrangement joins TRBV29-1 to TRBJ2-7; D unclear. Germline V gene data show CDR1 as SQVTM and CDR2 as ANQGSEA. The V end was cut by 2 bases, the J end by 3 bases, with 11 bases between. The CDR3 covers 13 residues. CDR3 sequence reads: CSVEQAPLYEQYF. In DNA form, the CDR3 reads TGCAGCGTTGAACAGGCACCACTCTACGAGCAGTACTTC.

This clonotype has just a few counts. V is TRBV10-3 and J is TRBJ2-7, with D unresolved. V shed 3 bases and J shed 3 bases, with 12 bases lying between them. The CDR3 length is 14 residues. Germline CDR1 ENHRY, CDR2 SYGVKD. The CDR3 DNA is TGTGCCATCAGTGATATCCCTCCGGACTACGAGCAGTACTTC. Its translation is CAISDIPPDYEQYF.

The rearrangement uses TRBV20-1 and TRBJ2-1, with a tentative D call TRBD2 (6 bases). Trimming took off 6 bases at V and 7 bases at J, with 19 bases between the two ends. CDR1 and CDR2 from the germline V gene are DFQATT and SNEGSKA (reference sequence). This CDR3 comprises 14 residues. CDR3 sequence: CSADRGREQNEQFF. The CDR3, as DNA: TGCAGTGCCGACCGCGGGCGGGAACAAAATGAGCAGTTCTTC.

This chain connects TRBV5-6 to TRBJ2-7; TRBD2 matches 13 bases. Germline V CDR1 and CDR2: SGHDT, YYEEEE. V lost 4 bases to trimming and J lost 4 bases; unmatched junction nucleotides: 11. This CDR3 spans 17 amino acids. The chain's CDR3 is CASSANPGLAGSYEQYF. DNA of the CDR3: TGTGCCAGCAGCGCAAACCCGGGACTAGCGGGATCTTACGAGCAGTACTTC. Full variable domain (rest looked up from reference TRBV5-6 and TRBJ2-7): DAGVTQSPTHLIKTRGQQVTLRCSPKSGHDTVSWYQQALGQGPQFIFQYYEEEERQRGNFPDRFSGHQFPNYSSELNVNALLLGDSALYLCASSANPGLAGSYEQYFGPGTRLTVT.

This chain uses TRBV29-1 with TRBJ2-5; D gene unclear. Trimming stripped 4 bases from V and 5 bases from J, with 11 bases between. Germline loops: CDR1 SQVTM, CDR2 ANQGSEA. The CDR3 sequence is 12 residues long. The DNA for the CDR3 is TGCAGCGTTGGGGCGTTAGGGGAGACCCAGTACTTC. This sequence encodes CSVGALGETQYF.

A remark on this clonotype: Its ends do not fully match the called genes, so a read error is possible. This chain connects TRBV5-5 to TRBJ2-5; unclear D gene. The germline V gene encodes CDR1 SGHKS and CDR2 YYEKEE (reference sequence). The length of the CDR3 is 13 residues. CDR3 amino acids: CAGSLDPEETQYF. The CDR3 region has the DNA TGTGCCGGCAGCTTGGACCCGGAAGAGACCCAGTACTTC.

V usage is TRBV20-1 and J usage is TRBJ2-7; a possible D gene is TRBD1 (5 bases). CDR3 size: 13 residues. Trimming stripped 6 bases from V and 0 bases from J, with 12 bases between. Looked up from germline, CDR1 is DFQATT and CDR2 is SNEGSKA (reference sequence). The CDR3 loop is CSASDTLSYEQYF. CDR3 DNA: TGCAGTGCCTCGGACACCCTCTCCTACGAGCAGTACTTC.